This record concerns one T cell receptor (beta chain) sequence. Its antigen is still unknown. Assay used: immunoSEQ multiplex PCR; TCRdb lists only in-frame clones, some missing. Of 150,000 to 200,000 clones in the sample, more than 75% were seen once. The data are from a study of cytomegalovirus exposure and HLA in healthy donors. Study findings and constraints: There were a few CMV-associated chains whose specificity for CMV antigens was confirmed in vitro. Researchers catalogued approximately 160 TCR beta chains as cytomegalovirus-associated.

This CDR3 spans 11 amino acids. CDR1 and CDR2 (germline): SGHTA, FQGNSA. Trimming cost V 3 bases and J 6 bases, with 6 bases left between them. The specimen sequenced was PBMCs. The receptor comes from a woman aged 30 to 39 in good health and CMV-seronegative. This chain links TRBV7-2 with TRBJ2-7, with D unclear. CDR3 nucleotide sequence: TGTGCCAGCAGCTTTCAAATCGAGCAGTACTTC. It translates to CASSFQIEQYF.